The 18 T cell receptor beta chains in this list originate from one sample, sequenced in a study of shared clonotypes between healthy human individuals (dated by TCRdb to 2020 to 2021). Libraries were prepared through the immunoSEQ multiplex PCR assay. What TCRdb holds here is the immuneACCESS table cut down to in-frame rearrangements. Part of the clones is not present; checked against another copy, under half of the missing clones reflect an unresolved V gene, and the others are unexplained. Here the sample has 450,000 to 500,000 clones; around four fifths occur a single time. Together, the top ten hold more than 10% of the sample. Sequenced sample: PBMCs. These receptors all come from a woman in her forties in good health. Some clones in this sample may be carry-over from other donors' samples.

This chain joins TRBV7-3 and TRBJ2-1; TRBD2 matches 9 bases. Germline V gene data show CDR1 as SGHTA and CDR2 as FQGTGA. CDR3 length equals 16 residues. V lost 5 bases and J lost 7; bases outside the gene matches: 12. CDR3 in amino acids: CASSPSRVAGVNEQFF. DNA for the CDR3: TGTGCCAGCAGCCCCTCGCGAGTAGCGGGAGTAAATGAGCAGTTCTTC.

CDR3 coding DNA: TGTGCCAGCAACCTTGACAGGGAATATCAGCCCCAGCATTTT. This codes for CASNLDREYQPQHF. The gene calls are TRBV2 and TRBJ1-5, with 7 positions matching TRBD1. This CDR3 has 14 residues. Germline trimming cut 7 bases from V and 5 bases from J; bases unmatched to any gene: 8. From germline, CDR1 is SNHLY and CDR2 FYNNEI.

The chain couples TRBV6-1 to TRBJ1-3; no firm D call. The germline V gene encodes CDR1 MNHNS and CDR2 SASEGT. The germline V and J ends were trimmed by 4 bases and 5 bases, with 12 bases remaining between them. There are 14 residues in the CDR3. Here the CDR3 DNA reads TGTGCCAGCAGTGGGTCTCGGACGCGAAACACCATATATTTT. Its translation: CASSGSRTRNTIYF.

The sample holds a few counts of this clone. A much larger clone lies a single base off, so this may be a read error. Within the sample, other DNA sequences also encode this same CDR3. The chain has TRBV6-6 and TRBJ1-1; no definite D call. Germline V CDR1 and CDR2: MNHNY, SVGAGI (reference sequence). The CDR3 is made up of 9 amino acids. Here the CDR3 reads CASSSEAFF. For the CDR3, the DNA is TGTGCCAGCAGTTCTGAAGCTTTCTTC.

The DNA of the CDR3 is TGTGCCAGCAGCTTGGGTAGCGGGGTGGGGGAGCAGTACTTC. The encoded protein is CASSLGSGVGEQYF. V gene TRBV5-4 combines with J gene TRBJ2-7; 8 nucleotides agree with TRBD2. The V gene's germline CDR1 is SGHNT and CDR2 YYREEE (reference sequence). Trimming cost V 0 bases and J 7 bases; bases outside gene matches: 6. The CDR3 totals 14 residues.

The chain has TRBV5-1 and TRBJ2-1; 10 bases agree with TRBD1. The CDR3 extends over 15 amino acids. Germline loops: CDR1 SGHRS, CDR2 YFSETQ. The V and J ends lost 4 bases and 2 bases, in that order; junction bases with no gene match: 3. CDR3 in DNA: TGCGCCAGCAGCCTGGGACAGGGGCCCTACAATGAGCAGTTCTTC. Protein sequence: CASSLGQGPYNEQFF.

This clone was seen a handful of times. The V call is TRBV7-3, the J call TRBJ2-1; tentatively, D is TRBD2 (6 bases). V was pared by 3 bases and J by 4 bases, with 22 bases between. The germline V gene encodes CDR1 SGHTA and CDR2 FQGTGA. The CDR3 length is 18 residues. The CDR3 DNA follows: TGTGCCAGCAGCTTCTGGCCCCCGCGGGACTCCAATTACAATGAGCAGTTCTTC. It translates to CASSFWPPRDSNYNEQFF.

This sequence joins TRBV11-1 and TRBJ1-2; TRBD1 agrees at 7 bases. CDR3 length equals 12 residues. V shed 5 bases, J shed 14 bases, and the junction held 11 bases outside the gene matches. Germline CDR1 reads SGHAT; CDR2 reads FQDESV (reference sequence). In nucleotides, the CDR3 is TGTGCCAGCAGCACTAGCTGGGACAGAAAGACCTTC. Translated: CASSTSWDRKTF.

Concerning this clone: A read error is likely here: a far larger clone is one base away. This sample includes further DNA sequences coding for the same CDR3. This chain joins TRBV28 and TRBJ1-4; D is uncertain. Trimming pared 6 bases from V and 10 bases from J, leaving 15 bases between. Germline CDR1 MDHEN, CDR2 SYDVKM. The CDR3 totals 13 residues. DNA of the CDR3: TGTGCCAGCAGACAGTACAGCGGAATAAAACTGTTTTTT. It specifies CASRQYSGIKLFF.

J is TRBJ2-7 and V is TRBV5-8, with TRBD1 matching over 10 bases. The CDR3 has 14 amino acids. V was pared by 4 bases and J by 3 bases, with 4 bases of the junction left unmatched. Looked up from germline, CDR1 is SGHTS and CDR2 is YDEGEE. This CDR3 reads CASSPGTGVYEQYF. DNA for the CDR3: TGTGCCAGCAGCCCGGGGACAGGGGTCTACGAGCAGTACTTC.

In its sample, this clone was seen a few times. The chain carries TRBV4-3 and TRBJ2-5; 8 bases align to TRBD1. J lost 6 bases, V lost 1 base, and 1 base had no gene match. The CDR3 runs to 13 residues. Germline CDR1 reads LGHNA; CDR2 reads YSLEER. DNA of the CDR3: TGCGCCAGCAGCCAAGTCAGGGGGCAGACCCAGTACTTC. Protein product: CASSQVRGQTQYF.

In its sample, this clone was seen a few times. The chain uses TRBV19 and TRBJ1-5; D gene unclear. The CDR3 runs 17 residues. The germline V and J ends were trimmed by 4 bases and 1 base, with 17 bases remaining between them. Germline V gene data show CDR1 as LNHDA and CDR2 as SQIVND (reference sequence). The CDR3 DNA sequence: TGTGCCAGTAGTACCCCAGGAGGGATTGGAAGCAATCAGCCCCAGCATTTT. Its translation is CASSTPGGIGSNQPQHF.

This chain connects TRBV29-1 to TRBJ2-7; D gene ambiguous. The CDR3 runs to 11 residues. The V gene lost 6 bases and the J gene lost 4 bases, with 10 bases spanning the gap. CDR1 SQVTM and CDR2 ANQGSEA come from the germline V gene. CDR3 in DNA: TGCAGCGTCCGACTGACTTACGAGCAGTACTTC. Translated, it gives CSVRLTYEQYF.

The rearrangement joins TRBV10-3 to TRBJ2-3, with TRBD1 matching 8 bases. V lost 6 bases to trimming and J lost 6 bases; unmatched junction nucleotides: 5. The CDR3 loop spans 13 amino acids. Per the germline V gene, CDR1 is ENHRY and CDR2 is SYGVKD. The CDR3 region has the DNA TGTGCCATCAGCAAGGGACAGGTCGATACGCAGTATTTT. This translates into CAISKGQVDTQYF.

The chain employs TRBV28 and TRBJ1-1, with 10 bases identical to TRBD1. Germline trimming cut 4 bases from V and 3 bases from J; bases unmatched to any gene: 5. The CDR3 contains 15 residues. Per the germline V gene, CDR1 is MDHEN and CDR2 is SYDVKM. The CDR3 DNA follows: TGTGCCAGCAGTTCCCGACAGGGGGCTTACACTGAAGCTTTCTTT. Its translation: CASSSRQGAYTEAFF.

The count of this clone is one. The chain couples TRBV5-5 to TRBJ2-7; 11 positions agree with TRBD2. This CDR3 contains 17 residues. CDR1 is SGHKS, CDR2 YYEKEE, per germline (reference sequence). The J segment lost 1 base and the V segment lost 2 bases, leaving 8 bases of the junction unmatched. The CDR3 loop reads CASSFTPTSGTSYEQYF. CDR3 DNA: TGTGCCAGCAGCTTCACCCCGACTAGCGGGACATCCTACGAGCAGTACTTC.

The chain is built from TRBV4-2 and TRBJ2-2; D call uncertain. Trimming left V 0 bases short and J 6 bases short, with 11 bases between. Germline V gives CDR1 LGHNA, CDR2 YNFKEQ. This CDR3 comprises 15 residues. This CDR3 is CASSQDPSAAGELFF. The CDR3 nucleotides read TGTGCCAGCAGCCAAGATCCCAGCGCGGCCGGGGAGCTGTTTTTT.

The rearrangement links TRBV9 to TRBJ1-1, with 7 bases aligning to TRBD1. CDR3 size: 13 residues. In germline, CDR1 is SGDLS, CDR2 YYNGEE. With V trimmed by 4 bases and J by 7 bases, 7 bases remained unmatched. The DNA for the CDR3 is TGTGCCAGCAGCACGCAGACAGGGTTTGAAGCTTTCTTT. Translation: CASSTQTGFEAFF.